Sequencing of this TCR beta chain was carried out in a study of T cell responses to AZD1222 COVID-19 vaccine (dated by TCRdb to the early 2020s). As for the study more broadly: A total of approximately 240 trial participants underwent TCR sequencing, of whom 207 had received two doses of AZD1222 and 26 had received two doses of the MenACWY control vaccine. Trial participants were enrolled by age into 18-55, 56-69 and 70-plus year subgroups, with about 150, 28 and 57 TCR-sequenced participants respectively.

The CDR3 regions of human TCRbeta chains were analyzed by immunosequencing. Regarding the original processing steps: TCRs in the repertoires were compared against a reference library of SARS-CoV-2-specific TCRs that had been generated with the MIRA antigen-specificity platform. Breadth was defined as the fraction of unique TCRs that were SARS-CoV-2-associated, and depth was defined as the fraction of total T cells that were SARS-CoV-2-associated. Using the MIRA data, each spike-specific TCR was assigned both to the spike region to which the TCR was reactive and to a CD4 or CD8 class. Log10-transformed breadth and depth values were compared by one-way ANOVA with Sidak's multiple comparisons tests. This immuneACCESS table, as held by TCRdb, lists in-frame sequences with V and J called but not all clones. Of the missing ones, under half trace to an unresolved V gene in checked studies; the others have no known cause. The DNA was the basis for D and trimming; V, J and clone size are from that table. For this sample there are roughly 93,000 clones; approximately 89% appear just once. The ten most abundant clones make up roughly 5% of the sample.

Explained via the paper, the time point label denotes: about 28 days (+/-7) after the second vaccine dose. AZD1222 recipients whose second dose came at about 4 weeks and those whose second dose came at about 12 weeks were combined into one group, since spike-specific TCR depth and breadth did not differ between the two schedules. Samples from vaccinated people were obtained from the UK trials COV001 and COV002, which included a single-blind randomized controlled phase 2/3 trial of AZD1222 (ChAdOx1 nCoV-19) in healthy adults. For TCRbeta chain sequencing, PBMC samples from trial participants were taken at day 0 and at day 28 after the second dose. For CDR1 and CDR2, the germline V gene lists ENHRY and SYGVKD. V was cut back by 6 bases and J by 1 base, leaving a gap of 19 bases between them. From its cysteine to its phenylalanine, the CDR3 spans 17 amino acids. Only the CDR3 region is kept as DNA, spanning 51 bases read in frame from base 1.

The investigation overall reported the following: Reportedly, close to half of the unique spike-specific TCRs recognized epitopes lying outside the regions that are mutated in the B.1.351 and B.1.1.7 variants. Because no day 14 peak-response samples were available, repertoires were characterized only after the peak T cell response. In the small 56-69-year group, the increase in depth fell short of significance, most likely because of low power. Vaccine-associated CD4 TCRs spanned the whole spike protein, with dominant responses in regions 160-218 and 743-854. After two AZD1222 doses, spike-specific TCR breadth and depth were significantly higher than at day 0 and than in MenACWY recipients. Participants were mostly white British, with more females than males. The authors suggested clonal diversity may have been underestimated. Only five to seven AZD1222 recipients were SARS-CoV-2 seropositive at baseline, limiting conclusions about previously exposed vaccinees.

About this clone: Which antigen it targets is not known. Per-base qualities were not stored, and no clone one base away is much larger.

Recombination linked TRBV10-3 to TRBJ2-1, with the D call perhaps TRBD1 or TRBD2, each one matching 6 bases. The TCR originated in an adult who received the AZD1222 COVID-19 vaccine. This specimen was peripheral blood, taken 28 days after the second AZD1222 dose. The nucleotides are TGTGCCATCAGACCCCCCGAGGGGGGCCCGTCCTACAATGAGCAGTTCTTC. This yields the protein CAIRPPEGGPSYNEQFF.